What follows are 25 T cell receptor beta chains derived from one specimen sequenced in a study of cytomegalovirus exposure and HLA in healthy donors. PCR primers comprised 60 Vbeta and 13 Jbeta primers. Profiling relied on immunoSEQ multiplex PCR, and the TCRdb table lists in-frame clones only, not all of them. Among under 70,000 clones listed, around 67% were seen once. Sequenced sample: PBMCs. Receptor source: a woman aged 25 to 39 in good health and CMV-seronegative.

J is TRBJ1-1 and V is TRBV9; D not resolved. In germline, CDR1 is SGDLS, CDR2 YYNGEE. V shed 3 bases and J shed 1 base, with 22 bases lying between them. CDR3 length: 18 residues. In nucleotides, the CDR3 is TGTGCCAGCAGCGCCCTCACGGGATTTCTTTCTAAGAACACTGAAGCTTTCTTT. This translates into CASSALTGFLSKNTEAFF.

CDR3 region: CAWSGAVPETQYF. The DNA of the CDR3 is TGTGCCTGGAGTGGGGCAGTTCCAGAGACCCAGTACTTC. This chain links TRBV30 with TRBJ2-5; D is unclear. V dropped 1 base and J dropped 4 bases, with 10 bases sitting between them. The CDR3 is 13 amino acids. The germline V gene encodes CDR1 GTSNPN and CDR2 SVGIG (reference sequence).

This chain connects TRBV6-1 to TRBJ2-7; D ambiguous. CDR3 length: 13 residues. CDR1 is MNHNS and CDR2 is SASEGT in the germline V gene. V shed 5 bases and J shed 1 base, with 9 bases lying between them. Here the CDR3 reads CASSYSVSYEQYF. The CDR3 coding sequence is TGTGCCAGCAGTTATTCGGTTTCCTACGAGCAGTACTTC.

The chain employs TRBV18 and TRBJ2-5; 7 nucleotides line up with TRBD1. The CDR3 length is 17 residues. The junction had 20 bases not matched to a gene; V was cut back by 8 bases and J by 5 bases. Germline CDR1 is KGHSH and CDR2 is LQKENI. The CDR3 spells CASPPPDRDGSSETQYF. CDR3 bases: TGTGCCAGCCCTCCTCCCGACAGGGACGGATCGAGCGAGACCCAGTACTTC.

Turning to this clone: No conserved phenylalanine or tryptophan is present at the end of the CDR3, so a read error is the likely explanation. This chain links TRBV27 with TRBJ1-1; D not resolved. V lost 5 bases and J lost 5, with 12 bases in between. The germline V gene encodes CDR1 MNHEY and CDR2 SMNVEV (reference sequence). This CDR3 comprises 13 residues. The CDR3 loop reads CASSLEGGTEAFS. The CDR3 DNA sequence: TGTGCCAGCAGTCTGGAAGGAGGGACTGAAGCTTTCTCT.

The CDR3 DNA is TGTGCCTGGAGTGGGGGGACAGGGGTCACTCAGCCCCAGCATTTT. Amino acid sequence: CAWSGGTGVTQPQHF. The rearrangement uses TRBV30 and TRBJ1-5; 10 nucleotides align to TRBD1. This CDR3 comprises 15 residues. Germline CDR1 is GTSNPN and CDR2 is SVGIG (reference sequence). Unmatched junction bases numbered 6, after V lost 1 base and J lost 6 bases.

The chain combines TRBV7-2 with TRBJ2-3; 14 nucleotides agree with TRBD2. This CDR3 region has 14 residues. The V and J ends lost 6 bases and 15 bases, in that order; junction bases with no gene match: 11. Germline V lookup: CDR1 SGHTA, CDR2 FQGNSA. CDR3 nucleotide sequence: TGTGCCAGCAGGCCGACTAGCGGGGGGGCCTTGGAATATTTT. It yields the protein CASRPTSGGALEYF.

V is TRBV6-6 and J is TRBJ2-7, with 10 bases lining up with TRBD1. V was pared by 8 bases and J by 1 base, with 5 bases of the junction left unmatched. Germline V gene data show CDR1 as MNHNY and CDR2 as SVGAGI (reference sequence). The length of the CDR3 is 14 residues. CDR3 loop: CASRQGASSYEQYF. The DNA for the CDR3 is TGTGCCAGCCGACAGGGGGCCTCGTCCTACGAGCAGTACTTC.

V gene TRBV5-1 combines with J gene TRBJ2-3; 9 bases are shared with TRBD1. V trimming: 4 bases; J trimming: 2 bases; junction bases outside the gene matches: 5. The CDR3 contains 15 residues. CDR1 is SGHRS, CDR2 YFSETQ, per germline. Written as DNA, the CDR3 is TGCGCCAGCAGCCGACAGGGGGGGAACACAGATACGCAGTATTTT. Amino acid sequence: CASSRQGGNTDTQYF.

The rearrangement uses TRBV5-4 and TRBJ2-1, with a possible D match to TRBD2 (7 bases). The V end lost 0 bases, the J end lost 0 bases, and 10 bases lay between the germline ends. The CDR3 spans 16 residues. Germline V gene data show CDR1 as SGHNT and CDR2 as YYREEE (reference sequence). This CDR3 is CASSLAGGTSYNEQFF. CDR3 DNA: TGTGCCAGCAGCTTGGCGGGGGGCACCTCCTACAATGAGCAGTTCTTC.

This chain links TRBV7-6 with TRBJ2-5, with D possibly being TRBD1 (6 bases). The germline V gene has CDR1 SGHVS and CDR2 FNYEAQ. CDR3 length equals 14 residues. Deletions cut 1 base from V and 5 bases from J, with 11 bases between. The CDR3, as DNA: TGTGCCAGCAGCTTAGGGGGGCTGGGGGAGACCCAGTACTTC. Its protein product is CASSLGGLGETQYF. The whole variable domain, filled in from reference TRBV7-6 and TRBJ2-5, reads GAGVSQSPRYKVTKRGQDVALRCDPISGHVSLYWYRQALGQGPEFLTYFNYEAQQDKSGLPNDRFSAERPEGSISTLTIQRTEQRDSAMYRCASSLGGLGETQYFGPGTRLLVL.

The V gene is TRBV15, the J gene TRBJ2-5; no definite D call. The CDR3 consists of 15 residues. V was pared by 0 bases and J by 1 base, with 9 bases between. CDR1 and CDR2 from the germline V gene are LNHNV and YYDKDF (reference sequence). The CDR3 DNA is TGTGCCACCAGCAGAGATTATGCGTCCCAAGAGACCCAGTACTTC. The encoded protein is CATSRDYASQETQYF. The full variable domain, completed using reference TRBV15 and TRBJ2-5, is DAMVIQNPRYQVTQFGKPVTLSCSQTLNHNVMYWYQQKSSQAPKLLFHYYDKDFNNEADTPDNFQSRRPNTSFCFLDIRSPGLGDTAMYLCATSRDYASQETQYFGPGTRLLVL.

The CDR3 sequence: CASSSPGTGSSYEQYF. Written as DNA, the CDR3 is TGTGCCAGCAGTTCCCCGGGGACAGGGTCTTCCTACGAGCAGTACTTC. The chain links TRBV28 to TRBJ2-5; 9 bases agree with TRBD1. The J call could be wrong; TRBJ2-7 is a better fit for the DNA end. Looked up from germline, CDR1 is MDHEN and CDR2 is SYDVKM. The CDR3 contains 16 residues.

A few counts support this clone. The rearrangement links TRBV6-1 to TRBJ1-5; 8 positions match TRBD1. The CDR3 has 14 amino acids. Per the germline V gene, CDR1 is MNHNS and CDR2 is SASEGT. With 10 bases clipped from V and 11 bases from J, the junction kept 16 bases outside the gene matches. The CDR3 region is CAINDRGTYTAQHF. As DNA, the CDR3 is TGTGCCATAAACGACAGGGGAACGTACACGGCCCAGCATTTT.

This clone was recorded once. The J gene is TRBJ2-1, the V gene TRBV2, with D perhaps TRBD1 (5 bases). There are 15 residues in the CDR3. Between the trimmed V and J ends, which lost 3 bases and 7 bases, there was a span of 16 bases. Per the germline V gene, CDR1 is SNHLY and CDR2 is FYNNEI. The CDR3 is CASSEAGQGWNEQFF. The DNA for the CDR3 is TGTGCCAGCAGTGAGGCAGGGCAGGGTTGGAATGAGCAGTTCTTC.

There are many counts of this clone. The chain joins TRBV5-1 to TRBJ1-4, with D maybe TRBD1 (5 bases). This CDR3 comprises 15 residues. Trimming cost V 0 bases and J 8 bases, with 14 bases left between them. Germline V gives CDR1 SGHRS, CDR2 YFSETQ. The CDR3 DNA is TGCGCCAGCAGCTTGGTGGCAGGGATGGACGAAAAACTGTTTTTT. Its protein is CASSLVAGMDEKLFF.

This chain uses TRBV5-1 with TRBJ1-1, with D possibly TRBD1 on 6 matching bases. V lost 0 bases and J 1 base, leaving 10 bases between the germline ends. CDR1 is SGHRS, CDR2 YFSETQ, per germline. The CDR3 length is 15 residues. CDR3 residues: CASSLAPGENTEAFF. In DNA, the CDR3 is TGCGCCAGCAGCTTGGCCCCAGGGGAGAACACTGAAGCTTTCTTT.

This chain links TRBV4-2 with TRBJ2-1; D gene unclear. The CDR3 is 15 residues long. CDR1 LGHNA and CDR2 YNFKEQ come from the germline V gene. Trimming stripped 1 base from V and 0 bases from J, with 7 bases between. Written as DNA, the CDR3 is TGTGCCAGCAGCCAAGTGGCAAACTCCTACAATGAGCAGTTCTTC. Protein product: CASSQVANSYNEQFF.

The rearrangement uses TRBV27 and TRBJ1-1; possibly TRBD1 for D (6 bases). Trimming cost V 2 bases and J 0 bases, with 7 bases left between them. Germline V gene data show CDR1 as MNHEY and CDR2 as SMNVEV (reference sequence). CDR3 length equals 14 residues. The CDR3 here is CASSLRGMNTEAFF. In nucleotides, the CDR3 is TGTGCCAGCAGTTTAAGGGGGATGAACACTGAAGCTTTCTTT.

This chain links TRBV2 with TRBJ1-2; 10 bases match TRBD1. Per the germline V gene, CDR1 is SNHLY and CDR2 is FYNNEI. Trimming cost V 5 bases and J 6 bases; bases outside gene matches: 3. There are 13 residues in the CDR3. Here the CDR3 DNA reads TGTGCCAGCAGTAAAGACAGGGGGCATGGCTACACCTTC. Residues: CASSKDRGHGYTF.

The V gene is TRBV5-1, the J gene TRBJ2-1; 16 nucleotides agree with TRBD2. The CDR3 totals 18 residues. Germline lookup yields CDR1 SGHRS and CDR2 YFSETQ. The ends lost 0 bases at V and 7 bases at J; junction bases unmatched: 7. The CDR3, as DNA: TGCGCCAGCAGCTTGGCTCCGGGACTAGCGGGGGGGCGTAATGAGCAGTTCTTC. Protein: CASSLAPGLAGGRNEQFF.

The chain employs TRBV18 and TRBJ1-5, with 7 bases aligning to TRBD1. Germline lookup yields CDR1 KGHSH and CDR2 LQKENI. The CDR3 totals 13 residues. V lost 8 bases and J lost 6; bases outside the gene matches: 7. The CDR3, as DNA: TGTGCCAGCGCTCCAGGGGGGATTCAGCCCCAGCATTTT. Translating it yields CASAPGGIQPQHF.

The chain links TRBV13 to TRBJ1-6; D unresolved. Germline V gene lookup returns CDR1 PRHDT and CDR2 FYEKMQ (reference sequence). This CDR3 has 13 amino acids. Trimming left V 5 bases short and J 7 bases short, with 9 bases between. CDR3 region: CASSPRLNSPLHF. In nucleotides, the CDR3 is TGTGCCAGCAGCCCCCGACTCAATTCACCCCTCCACTTT. Together with reference TRBV13 and TRBJ1-6, the CDR3 gives the full variable domain: AAGVIQSPRHLIKEKRETATLKCYPIPRHDTVYWYQQGPGQDPQFLISFYEKMQSDKGSIPDRFSAQQFSDYHSELNMSSLELGDSALYFCASSPRLNSPLHFGNGTRLTVT.

The V call is TRBV27, the J call TRBJ1-2; 9 nucleotides align to TRBD1. Germline V CDR1 and CDR2: MNHEY, SMNVEV (reference sequence). This CDR3 is built from 15 residues. V was clipped by 3 bases and J by 4 bases; unmatched bases: 6. The CDR3 is CASSLYRGHFYGYTF. The CDR3 DNA is TGTGCCAGCAGTTTGTACAGGGGGCATTTCTATGGCTACACCTTC.

The chain employs TRBV5-5 and TRBJ1-2, with D hard to call. V shed 4 bases and J shed 4 bases, with 17 bases lying between them. CDR3 length: 15 residues. Germline V gives CDR1 SGHKS, CDR2 YYEKEE (reference sequence). The CDR3 is CASSLLGSLVYGYTF. The CDR3 coding sequence is TGTGCCAGCAGCCTCCTAGGATCCCTTGTCTATGGCTACACCTTC. The whole variable domain, filled in from reference TRBV5-5 and TRBJ1-2, reads DAGVTQSPTHLIKTRGQQVTLRCSPISGHKSVSWYQQVLGQGPQFIFQYYEKEERGRGNFPDRFSARQFPNYSSELNVNALLLGDSALYLCASSLLGSLVYGYTFGSGTRLTVV.